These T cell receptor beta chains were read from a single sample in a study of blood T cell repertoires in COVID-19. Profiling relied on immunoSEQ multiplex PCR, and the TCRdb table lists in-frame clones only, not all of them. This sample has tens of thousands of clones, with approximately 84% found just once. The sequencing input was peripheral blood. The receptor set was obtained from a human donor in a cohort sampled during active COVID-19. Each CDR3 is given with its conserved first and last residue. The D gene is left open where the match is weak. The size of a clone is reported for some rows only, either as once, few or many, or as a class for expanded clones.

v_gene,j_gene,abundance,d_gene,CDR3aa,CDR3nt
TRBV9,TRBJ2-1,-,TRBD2,CASSLGAGVQYEQFF,TGTGCCAGCAGTCTAGGAGCGGGAGTTCAGTATGAGCAGTTCTTC
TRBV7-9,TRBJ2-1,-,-,CASKVGQGYDEQFF,TGTGCCAGCAAGGTGGGCCAGGGATACGATGAGCAGTTCTTC
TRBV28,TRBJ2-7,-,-,CATLRTPPRNEQYF,TGTGCCACCCTCAGGACACCTCCTAGAAACGAGCAGTACTTC
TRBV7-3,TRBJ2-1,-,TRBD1,CASSLTTVGQGVREQFF,TGTGCCAGCAGCTTAACAACGGTAGGACAGGGGGTTCGTGAGCAGTTCTTC
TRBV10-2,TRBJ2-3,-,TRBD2,CASTDIRGGSDTQYF,TGCGCCAGCACAGATATACGGGGGGGGTCAGATACGCAGTATTTT
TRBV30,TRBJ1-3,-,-,CAWSGGLGGNTIYF,TGTGCCTGGAGCGGGGGGCTGGGTGGAAACACCATATATTTT
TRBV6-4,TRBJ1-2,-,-,CASSEHSGESFYGYTF,TGTGCCAGCAGTGAGCACTCAGGGGAGTCCTTCTATGGCTACACCTTC
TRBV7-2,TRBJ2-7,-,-,CASSFSRASYEQYF,TGTGCCAGCAGCTTTTCCAGGGCTTCCTACGAGCAGTACTTC
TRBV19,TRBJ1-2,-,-,CASSVGQPNYGYTF,TGTGCCAGTAGTGTCGGACAGCCGAACTATGGCTACACCTTC
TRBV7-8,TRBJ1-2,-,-,CASSLVRGSNFNYGYTF,TGTGCCAGCAGCTTAGTCCGAGGGTCCAACTTCAACTATGGCTACACCTTC
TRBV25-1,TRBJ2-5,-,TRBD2,CASSGLAGGRETQYF,TGTGCCAGCAGTGGCCTAGCGGGAGGACGAGAGACCCAGTACTTC
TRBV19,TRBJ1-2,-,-,CASTTRVNYGYTF,TGTGCCAGTACCACGCGGGTTAACTATGGCTACACCTTC
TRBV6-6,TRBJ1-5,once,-,CASSYQGGAYQPQHF,TGTGCCAGCAGTTACCAAGGGGGGGCATATCAGCCCCAGCATTTT
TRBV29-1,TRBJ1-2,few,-,CSVEQGTNYGYTF,TGCAGCGTTGAGCAGGGAACTAACTATGGCTACACCTTC
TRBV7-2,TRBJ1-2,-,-,CASSLAPANYGYTF,TGTGCCAGCAGCTTAGCTCCCGCTAACTATGGCTACACCTTC
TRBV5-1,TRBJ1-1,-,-,CASSSGDATEAFF,TGCGCCAGCTCTAGCGGGGATGCCACTGAAGCTTTCTTT
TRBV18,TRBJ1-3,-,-,CASSPGQSGNTIYF,TGTGCCAGCTCACCCGGACAGTCTGGAAACACCATATATTTT
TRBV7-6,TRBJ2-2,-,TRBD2,CASSLTSGIGGELFF,TGTGCCAGCAGCCTGACTAGCGGGATTGGCGGGGAGCTGTTTTTT
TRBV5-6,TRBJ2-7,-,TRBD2,CASTSGSEQYF,TGTGCCAGCACCAGCGGGAGCGAGCAGTACTTC
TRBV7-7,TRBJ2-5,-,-,CASSGGVRGSETQYF,TGTGCCAGCAGCGGGGGGGTCAGGGGTTCAGAGACCCAGTACTTC
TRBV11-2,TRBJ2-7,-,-,CASSLAPSSTYEQYF,TGTGCCAGCAGCTTAGCCCCTAGCTCGACCTACGAGCAGTACTTC
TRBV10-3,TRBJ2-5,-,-,CAIKGEYQETQYF,TGTGCCATCAAGGGGGAGTACCAAGAGACCCAGTACTTC
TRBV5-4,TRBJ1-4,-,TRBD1,CASSFQLGTGLNEKLFF,TGTGCCAGCAGCTTCCAACTCGGGACAGGCCTTAATGAAAAACTGTTTTTT
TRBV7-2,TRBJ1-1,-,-,CASSLEGLLTEAFF,TGTGCCAGCAGCTTAGAAGGACTGTTAACTGAAGCTTTCTTT
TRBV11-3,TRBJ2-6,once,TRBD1,CASSRRGQQGSSGANVLTF,TGTGCCAGCAGCCGGAGAGGACAACAGGGGAGCTCTGGGGCCAACGTCCTGACTTTC